This record looks at one T cell receptor beta chain sequence and its context. What it recognizes is unknown. CD45RO-CCR7+CD27+CD95- characterized naive CD8+ T cells. The TRB cDNA libraries were prepared by 5' RACE with UMI labels. TCRdb processed the 5' RACE reads again and assigns one entry to each CDR3 protein, with no DNA. The sample totals around 160,000 distinct CDR3 sequences. The data were obtained in a study of CXCR3-negative and CXCR3-positive naive CD8 T cells. Study observations and caveats: Once cells were cryopreserved, CXCR3 expression went down partly, and most assays used fresh PBMCs. Comparison of naive cells showed more hydrophobic TRB CDR3s in CXCR3-positive than in CXCR3-negative naive cells. Naive CXCR3-negative cells resembled naive CXCR3-positive cells in TRBV-TRBJ usage; memory cells differed. Naive subsets expressed similar surface CD5; TRB CDR3 features served to infer TCR strength.

The CDR3 is 12 residues long. Looked up from germline, CDR1 is SGHAT and CDR2 is FQNNGV. The TCR originated in a human donor in good health. Some clones in this sample may be carry-over from other donors' samples. Sequencing input: naive CXCR3+ CD8+ T cells from blood. As for subset: CD45RO-CCR7+CD27+CD95- naive CD8+ T cells expressing CXCR3 (TNR3+). The chain has TRBV11-2 and TRBJ2-3. The CDR3 reads CASSPGADTQYF.